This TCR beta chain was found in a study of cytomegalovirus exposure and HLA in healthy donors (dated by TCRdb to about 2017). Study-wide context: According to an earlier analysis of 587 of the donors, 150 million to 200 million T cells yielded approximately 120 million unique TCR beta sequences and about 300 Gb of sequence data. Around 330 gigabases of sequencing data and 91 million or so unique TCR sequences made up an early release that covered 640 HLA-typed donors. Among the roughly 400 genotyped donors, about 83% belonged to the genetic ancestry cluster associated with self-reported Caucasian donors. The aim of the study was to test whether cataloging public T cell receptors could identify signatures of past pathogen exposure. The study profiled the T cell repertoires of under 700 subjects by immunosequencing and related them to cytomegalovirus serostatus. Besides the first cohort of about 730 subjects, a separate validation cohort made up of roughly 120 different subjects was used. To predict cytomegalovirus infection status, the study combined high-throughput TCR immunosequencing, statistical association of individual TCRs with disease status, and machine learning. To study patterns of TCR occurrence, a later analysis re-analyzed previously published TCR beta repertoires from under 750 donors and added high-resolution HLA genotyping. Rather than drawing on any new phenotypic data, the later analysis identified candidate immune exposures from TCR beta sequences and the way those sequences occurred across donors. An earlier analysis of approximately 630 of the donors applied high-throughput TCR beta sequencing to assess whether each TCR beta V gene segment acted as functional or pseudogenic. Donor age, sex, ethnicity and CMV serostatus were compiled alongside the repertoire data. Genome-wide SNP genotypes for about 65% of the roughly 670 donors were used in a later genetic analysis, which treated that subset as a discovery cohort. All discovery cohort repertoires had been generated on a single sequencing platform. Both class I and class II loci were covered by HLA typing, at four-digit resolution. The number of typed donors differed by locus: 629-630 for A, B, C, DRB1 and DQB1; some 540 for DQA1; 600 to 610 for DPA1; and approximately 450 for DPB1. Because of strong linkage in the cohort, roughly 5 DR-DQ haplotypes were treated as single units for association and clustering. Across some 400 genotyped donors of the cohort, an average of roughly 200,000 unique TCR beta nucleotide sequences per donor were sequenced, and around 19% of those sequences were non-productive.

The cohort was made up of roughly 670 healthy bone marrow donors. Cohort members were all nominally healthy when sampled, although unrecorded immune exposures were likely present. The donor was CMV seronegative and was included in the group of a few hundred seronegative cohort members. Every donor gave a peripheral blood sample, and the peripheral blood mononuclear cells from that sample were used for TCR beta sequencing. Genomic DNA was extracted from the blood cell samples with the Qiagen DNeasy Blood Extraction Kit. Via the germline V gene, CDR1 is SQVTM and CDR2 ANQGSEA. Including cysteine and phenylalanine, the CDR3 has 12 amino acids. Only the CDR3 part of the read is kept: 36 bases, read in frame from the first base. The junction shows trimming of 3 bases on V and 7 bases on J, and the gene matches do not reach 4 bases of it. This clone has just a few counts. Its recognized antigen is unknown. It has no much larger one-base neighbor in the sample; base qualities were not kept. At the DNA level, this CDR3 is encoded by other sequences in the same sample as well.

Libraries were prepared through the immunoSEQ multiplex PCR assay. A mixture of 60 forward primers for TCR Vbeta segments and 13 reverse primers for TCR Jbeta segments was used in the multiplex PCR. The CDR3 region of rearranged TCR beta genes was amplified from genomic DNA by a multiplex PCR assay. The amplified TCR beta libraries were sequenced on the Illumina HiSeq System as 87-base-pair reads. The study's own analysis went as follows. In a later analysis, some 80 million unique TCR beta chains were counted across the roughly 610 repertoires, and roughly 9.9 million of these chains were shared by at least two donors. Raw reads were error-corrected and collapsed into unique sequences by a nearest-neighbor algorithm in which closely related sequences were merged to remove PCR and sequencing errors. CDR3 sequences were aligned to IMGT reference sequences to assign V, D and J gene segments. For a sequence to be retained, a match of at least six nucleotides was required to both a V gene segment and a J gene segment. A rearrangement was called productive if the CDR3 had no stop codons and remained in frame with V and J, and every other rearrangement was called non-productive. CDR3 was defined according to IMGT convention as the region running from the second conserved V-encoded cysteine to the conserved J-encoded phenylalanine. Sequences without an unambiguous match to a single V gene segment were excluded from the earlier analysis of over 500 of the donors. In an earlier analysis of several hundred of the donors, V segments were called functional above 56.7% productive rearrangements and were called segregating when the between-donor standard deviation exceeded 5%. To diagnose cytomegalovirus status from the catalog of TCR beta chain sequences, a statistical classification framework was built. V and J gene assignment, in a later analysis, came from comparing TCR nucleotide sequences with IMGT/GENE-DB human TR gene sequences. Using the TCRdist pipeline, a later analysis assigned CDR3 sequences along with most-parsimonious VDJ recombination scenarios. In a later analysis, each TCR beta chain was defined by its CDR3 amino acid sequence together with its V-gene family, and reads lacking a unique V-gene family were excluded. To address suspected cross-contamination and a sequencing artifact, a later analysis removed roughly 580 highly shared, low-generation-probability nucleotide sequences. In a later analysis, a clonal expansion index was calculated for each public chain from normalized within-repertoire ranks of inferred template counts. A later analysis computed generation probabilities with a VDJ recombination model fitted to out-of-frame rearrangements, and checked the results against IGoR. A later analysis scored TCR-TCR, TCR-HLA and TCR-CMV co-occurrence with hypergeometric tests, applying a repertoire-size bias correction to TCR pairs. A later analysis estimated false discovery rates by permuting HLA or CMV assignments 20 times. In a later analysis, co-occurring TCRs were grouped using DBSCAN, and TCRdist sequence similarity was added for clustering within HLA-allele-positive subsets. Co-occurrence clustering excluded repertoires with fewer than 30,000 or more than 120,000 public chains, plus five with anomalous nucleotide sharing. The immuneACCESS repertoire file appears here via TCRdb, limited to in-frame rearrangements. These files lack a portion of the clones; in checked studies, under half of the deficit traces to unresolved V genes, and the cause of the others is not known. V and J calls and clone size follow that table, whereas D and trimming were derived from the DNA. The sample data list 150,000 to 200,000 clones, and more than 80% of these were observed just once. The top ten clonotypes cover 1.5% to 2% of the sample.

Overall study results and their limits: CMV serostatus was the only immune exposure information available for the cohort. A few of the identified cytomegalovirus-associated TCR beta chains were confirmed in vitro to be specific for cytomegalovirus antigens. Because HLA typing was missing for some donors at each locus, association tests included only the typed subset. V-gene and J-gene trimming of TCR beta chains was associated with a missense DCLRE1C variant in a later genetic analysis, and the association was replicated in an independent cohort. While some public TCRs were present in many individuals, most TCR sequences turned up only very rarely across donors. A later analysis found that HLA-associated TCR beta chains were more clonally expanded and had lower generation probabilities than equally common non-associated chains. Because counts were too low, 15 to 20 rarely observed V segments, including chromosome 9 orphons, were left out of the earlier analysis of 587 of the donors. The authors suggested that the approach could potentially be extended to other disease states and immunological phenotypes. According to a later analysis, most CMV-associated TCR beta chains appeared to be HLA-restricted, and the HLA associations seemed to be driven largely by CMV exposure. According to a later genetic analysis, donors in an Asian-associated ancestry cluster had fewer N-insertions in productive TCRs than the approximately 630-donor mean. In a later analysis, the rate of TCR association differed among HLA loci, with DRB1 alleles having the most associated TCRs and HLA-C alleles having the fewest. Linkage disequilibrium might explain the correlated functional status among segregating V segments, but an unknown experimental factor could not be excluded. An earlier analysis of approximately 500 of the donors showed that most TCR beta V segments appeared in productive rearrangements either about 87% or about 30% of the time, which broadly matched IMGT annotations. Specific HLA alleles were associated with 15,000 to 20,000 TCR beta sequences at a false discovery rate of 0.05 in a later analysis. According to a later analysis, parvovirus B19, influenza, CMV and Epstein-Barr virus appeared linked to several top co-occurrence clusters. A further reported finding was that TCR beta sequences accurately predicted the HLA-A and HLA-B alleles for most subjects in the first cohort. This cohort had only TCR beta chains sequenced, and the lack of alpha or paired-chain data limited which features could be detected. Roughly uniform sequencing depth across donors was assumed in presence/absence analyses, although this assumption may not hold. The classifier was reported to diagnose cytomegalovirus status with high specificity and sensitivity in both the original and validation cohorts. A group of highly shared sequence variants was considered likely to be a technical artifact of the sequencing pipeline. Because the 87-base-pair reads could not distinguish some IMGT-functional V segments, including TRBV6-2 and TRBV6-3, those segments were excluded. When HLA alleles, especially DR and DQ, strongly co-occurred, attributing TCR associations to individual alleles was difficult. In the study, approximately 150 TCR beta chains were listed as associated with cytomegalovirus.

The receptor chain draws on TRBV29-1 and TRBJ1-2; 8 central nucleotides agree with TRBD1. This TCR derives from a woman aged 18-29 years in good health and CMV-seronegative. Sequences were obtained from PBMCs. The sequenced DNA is TGCAGCGTTGAGTCAGGGGGCCTTGGCTACACCTTC. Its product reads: CSVESGGLGYTF.